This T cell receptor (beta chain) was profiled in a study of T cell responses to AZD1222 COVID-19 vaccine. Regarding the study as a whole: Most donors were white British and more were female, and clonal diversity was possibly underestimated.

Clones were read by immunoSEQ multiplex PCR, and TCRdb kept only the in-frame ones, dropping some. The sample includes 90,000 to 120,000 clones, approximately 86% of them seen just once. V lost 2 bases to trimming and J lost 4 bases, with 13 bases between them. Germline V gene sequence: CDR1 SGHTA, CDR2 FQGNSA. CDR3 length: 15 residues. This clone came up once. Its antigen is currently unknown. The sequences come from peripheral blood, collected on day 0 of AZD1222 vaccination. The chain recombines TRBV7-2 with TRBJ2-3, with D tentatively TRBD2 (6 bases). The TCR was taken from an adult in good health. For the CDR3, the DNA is TGTGCCAGCAGCTTAACGGGAGAAGGGGCAGATACGCAGTATTTT. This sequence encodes CASSLTGEGADTQYF. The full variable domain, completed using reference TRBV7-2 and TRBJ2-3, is GAGVSQSPSNKVTEKGKDVELRCDPISGHTALYWYRQSLGQGLEFLIYFQGNSAPDKSGLPSDRFSAERTGGSVSTLTIQRTQQEDSAVYLCASSLTGEGADTQYFGPGTRLTVL.